This record concerns one T cell receptor beta chain sequence. In the original analysis: Quantification of nucleated cells was approximated via reference gene primer amplification. The assay was immunoSEQ multiplex PCR, and TCRdb's table has in-frame clones only and misses some. V, J and clone size are taken as reported in that table, and D and trimming were inferred from the DNA itself. Seen here are about 220,000 clones, approximately 84% observed once, and the top ten hold 2% to 2.5%. This specimen comes from a study of blood T cell repertoires in COVID-19. On the study more broadly: COVID-19 samples, acute and convalescent, were from the United States, Italy and Spain. T cells, B-cell-depleted T cells, or PBMCs provided the cDNA or gDNA that served as material.

Trimming stripped 0 bases from V and 11 bases from J, with 11 bases between. CDR1 is MGHRA, CDR2 YSYEKL, per germline. This CDR3 region has 13 residues. This sequence originates from a woman aged 60-75 years with acute or convalescent COVID-19. The sequenced material came from peripheral blood. The chain employs TRBV4-1 and TRBJ1-3, with a tentative D call TRBD1 (5 bases). This CDR3 is CASSQDLRRAIYF. CDR3 DNA: TGCGCCAGCAGCCAAGATCTGCGCAGGGCCATATATTTT.